A selection of T cell receptor beta chains follows, all from one sample in a study of T-cell reconstitution after alpha-beta-depleted transplantation in children. One entry per CDR3 protein results from TCRdb running MiXCR on the PCR reads. The sample gives approximately 190,000 distinct CDR3 sequences, around 9.2% of which show up once; roughly a third is in the top ten. Specimen: PBMCs, mostly from graft donor cells, collected 360 days after TCRalphabeta/CD19-depleted stem cell transplant. The receptors here all came from a male patient between 2 and 10 years old who had a stem cell transplant for acute myeloid leukemia, so the T cells may come from the graft donor. Both conserved end residues are part of each CDR3. Each record gives: V gene, CDR3 length, CDR3 protein.

>TRBV20-1|18
CSATYPKATLPSTDTQYF
>TRBV6-5|13
CAGTGSSNSPLHF
>TRBV12-3/TRBV12-4|13
CASSLSSYYGYTF
>TRBV13|19
CASSNNDGLAGGPVYEQYF
>TRBV7-3|16
CASSPQGGVGVYEQYF
>TRBV7-2|15
CASSLEEGGGGELFF
>TRBV7-9|17
CASSLALGGTGSYEQYF
>TRBV20-1|14
CSAPTGRGNYGYTF
>TRBV12-3/TRBV12-4|14
CASSSPNTTNEQFF
>TRBV20-1|13
CSGRAGGYNEQFF
>TRBV5-1|12
CASSPGTEEQYF
>TRBV7-8|14
CASSLGAGTGELFF
>TRBV6-2/TRBV6-3|15
CASRSTSGGGYTQYF
>TRBV29-1|16
CSVESDRGPAQETQYF
>TRBV7-9|12
CASSQEGIGYTF
>TRBV28|13
CASIPGAADTQYF
>TRBV6-2/TRBV6-3|13
CASSYWYLNEQFF
>TRBV12-3/TRBV12-4|15
CASRPLGAPNTEAFF
>TRBV20-1|11
CSGTSGNEQFF
>TRBV6-5|16
CASSYSWTSSTDTQYF